These 24 T cell receptor beta chains came from one sample sequenced in a study of shared clonotypes between healthy human individuals. The table came from immunoSEQ multiplex PCR; TCRdb's copy has only in-frame clones and leaves some out. The top ten clones hold 0.13% to 0.15% of a sample with 2,500,000 or so clones, around 94% of them seen once. Input material: naive CD4+ T cells sorted from blood. The sample's subset: CD45RA+ positively selected. All receptors come from a man aged 18 to 35 in good health.

In this sample, this clone turned up once. CDR3 protein: CSVAGFGGTDTQYF. The CDR3 nucleotides read TGCAGCGTTGCAGGGTTTGGGGGCACAGATACGCAGTATTTT. The chain combines TRBV29-1 with TRBJ2-3; maybe TRBD1 (5 bases). The ends were cut back, 4 bases at V and 1 base at J, with 12 bases in the middle. The CDR3 runs 14 residues. The germline V gene has CDR1 SQVTM and CDR2 ANQGSEA.

As for this clone: Additional DNA sequences in this sample encode the identical CDR3. The chain carries TRBV6-6 and TRBJ2-3, with 9 positions matching TRBD1. Trimming took 6 bases from V and 3 from J; bases not matched to a gene: 1. The CDR3 covers 13 residues. In germline, CDR1 is MNHNY, CDR2 SVGAGI (reference sequence). As DNA, the CDR3 is TGTGCCAGCAGGACAGGGGGGACAGATACGCAGTATTTT. This encodes CASRTGGTDTQYF.

As regards this clone: At the DNA level, this CDR3 is encoded by other sequences in the same sample as well. This chain uses TRBV28 with TRBJ1-5; D remains unclear. This CDR3 contains 15 residues. Germline CDR1 reads MDHEN; CDR2 reads SYDVKM. Trimming removed 2 bases at V and 4 bases at J, with 12 bases between. As DNA, the CDR3 is TGTGCCAGCAGTTTAGGTTCTCCGGGGAATCAGCCCCAGCATTTT. Protein product: CASSLGSPGNQPQHF.

This rearrangement joins TRBV4-3 to TRBJ2-1, with TRBD2 matching 7 bases. The trim removed 0 bases at V and 5 bases at J, leaving 7 bases unmatched. CDR1 is LGHNA, CDR2 YSLEER, per germline. There are 16 residues in the CDR3. DNA for the CDR3: TGCGCCAGCAGCCAAGAAGCGGGGCTACATGACAATGAGCAGTTCTTC. Translating it yields CASSQEAGLHDNEQFF.

The V and J genes are TRBV27 and TRBJ1-6, with a possible D match to TRBD1 (5 bases). The CDR3 extends over 12 amino acids. Germline loops: CDR1 MNHEY, CDR2 SMNVEV (reference sequence). Trimming took off 8 bases at V and 14 bases at J, with 16 bases between the two ends. CDR3 nucleotide sequence: TGTGCCAGCGGAACGACGCGAGGGGCCCTCCACTTT. Amino acid sequence: CASGTTRGALHF.

In the case of this clone: Other DNA sequences in the sample encode the same CDR3. The rearrangement uses TRBV9 and TRBJ2-3; TRBD1 might be the D (5 bases). This CDR3 has 14 amino acids. The germline V gene has CDR1 SGDLS and CDR2 YYNGEE. V gave up 0 bases and J gave up 3 bases, with 8 bases separating them. The CDR3 region is CASSVGGRTDTQYF. In DNA, the CDR3 is TGTGCCAGCAGCGTAGGGGGCCGGACAGATACGCAGTATTTT.

The V and J genes are TRBV9 and TRBJ2-1, with 13 bases matching TRBD2. Germline assignment: CDR1 SGDLS and CDR2 YYNGEE. J lost 7 bases, V lost 4 bases, and 5 bases had no gene match. The CDR3 covers 15 residues. The CDR3 region is CASSTSGGARNEQFF. CDR3 nucleotides: TGTGCCAGCAGCACTAGCGGGGGGGCTCGTAATGAGCAGTTCTTC.

The chain carries TRBV6-1 and TRBJ2-1; TRBD2 matches at 9 bases. Germline V CDR1 and CDR2: MNHNS, SASEGT. The CDR3 length is 13 residues. V shed 4 bases and J 8 bases; nucleotides not matched to a gene: 3. The CDR3 loop is CASSGGTSYEQFF. The DNA for the CDR3 is TGTGCCAGCAGTGGCGGGACTAGCTATGAGCAGTTCTTC.

The sample holds one count of this clone. The chain links TRBV29-1 to TRBJ1-4, with a possible D match to TRBD1 (6 bases). This CDR3 is built from 13 residues. Germline loops: CDR1 SQVTM, CDR2 ANQGSEA. Trimming took off 4 bases at V and 7 bases at J, with 13 bases between the two ends. CDR3: CSVGGGAGEKLFF. The CDR3 region has the DNA TGCAGCGTTGGGGGGGGCGCAGGTGAAAAACTGTTTTTT. The full variable domain, rest sourced from reference TRBV29-1 and TRBJ1-4, is SAVISQKPSRDICQRGTSLTIQCQVDSQVTMMFWYRQQPGQSLTLIATANQGSEATYESGFVIDKFPISRPNLTFSTLTVSNMSPEDSSIYLCSVGGGAGEKLFFGSGTQLSVL.

The chain is built from TRBV7-2 and TRBJ2-1, with TRBD2 matching 12 bases. Germline V gene data show CDR1 as SGHTA and CDR2 as FQGNSA. This CDR3 contains 14 residues. V lost 1 base, J lost 9 bases, and 1 base stayed unmatched. CDR3 sequence reads: CASSLGGLAGEQFF. Written as DNA, the CDR3 is TGTGCCAGCAGCTTAGGGGGACTAGCGGGTGAGCAGTTCTTC.

This chain uses TRBV2 with TRBJ1-3, with TRBD1 matching over 8 bases. This CDR3 spans 14 amino acids. Trimming took 6 bases from V and 2 from J; bases not matched to a gene: 3. CDR1 is SNHLY, CDR2 FYNNEI, per germline. CDR3 region: CASREQGAGNTIYF. The DNA for the CDR3 is TGTGCCAGCAGAGAACAGGGGGCTGGAAACACCATATATTTT. The whole variable domain, filled in from reference TRBV2 and TRBJ1-3, reads EPEVTQTPSHQVTQMGQEVILRCVPISNHLYFYWYRQILGQKVEFLVSFYNNEISEKSEIFDDQFSVERPDGSNFTLKIRSTKLEDSAMYFCASREQGAGNTIYFGEGSWLTVV.

The V and J genes are TRBV28 and TRBJ2-7; TRBD1 matches at 12 bases. Germline assignment: CDR1 MDHEN and CDR2 SYDVKM. The length of the CDR3 is 15 residues. Trimming cost V 2 bases and J 2 bases; bases outside gene matches: 1. CDR3 loop: CASSLRDRGPYEQYF. The CDR3 region has the DNA TGTGCCAGCAGTTTAAGGGACAGGGGGCCCTACGAGCAGTACTTC.

This chain uses TRBV2 with TRBJ1-6; unclear D gene. This CDR3 spans 14 amino acids. V was trimmed by 4 bases and J by 6 bases, leaving 10 bases between them. Germline CDR1 SNHLY, CDR2 FYNNEI. The chain's CDR3 is CASSGTHGNSPLHF. The CDR3, as DNA: TGTGCCAGCAGTGGAACCCACGGTAATTCACCCCTCCACTTT.

The chain combines TRBV30 with TRBJ1-6; no reliable D call. CDR1 and CDR2 from the germline V gene are GTSNPN and SVGIG (reference sequence). The CDR3 is 18 residues long. The V end lost 0 bases, the J end lost 6 bases, and 21 bases lay between the germline ends. The DNA of the CDR3 is TGTGCCTGGAGTGTAATGTTGGGTATTGGGTGGGGTAATTCACCCCTCCACTTT. Protein: CAWSVMLGIGWGNSPLHF.

The gene calls are TRBV6-6 and TRBJ1-2, with TRBD1 matching over 9 bases. Germline V gene data show CDR1 as MNHNY and CDR2 as SVGAGI (reference sequence). Trimming cost V 5 bases and J 5 bases; bases outside gene matches: 3. The CDR3 loop spans 13 amino acids. The CDR3 here is CASSTGTGYGYTF. In DNA form, the CDR3 reads TGTGCCAGCAGTACGGGGACAGGGTATGGCTACACCTTC.

J is TRBJ2-1 and V is TRBV19; 11 nucleotides match TRBD2. Germline-derived CDR1 and CDR2 are LNHDA and SQIVND (reference sequence). The junction had 7 bases not matched to a gene; V was cut back by 5 bases and J by 1 base. This CDR3 is 17 amino acids long. The CDR3 DNA reads TGTGCCAGTAGTTACAAACTAGCGGGAGTTTCCTACAATGAGCAGTTCTTC. Translating it yields CASSYKLAGVSYNEQFF.

J is TRBJ1-4 and V is TRBV9, with D unclear. Germline CDR1 and CDR2: SGDLS and YYNGEE. This CDR3 region has 15 residues. Trimming pared 0 bases from V and 7 bases from J, leaving 13 bases between. CDR3 nucleotides: TGTGCCAGCAGCGTAGACCCTTTCGAGACTGAAAAACTGTTTTTT. It specifies CASSVDPFETEKLFF.

The V call is TRBV18, the J call TRBJ1-5; TRBD1 aligns across 7 bases. J was trimmed by 4 bases and V by 0 bases; bases with no gene match: 6. The CDR3 loop spans 16 amino acids. Germline CDR1 reads KGHSH; CDR2 reads LQKENI. CDR3 in amino acids: CASSPPDRVRNQPQHF. CDR3 coding DNA: TGTGCCAGCTCACCACCCGACAGGGTAAGAAATCAGCCCCAGCATTTT.

A note on this clone: The sample carries other DNA sequences with the same CDR3. The genes are TRBV7-2 and TRBJ1-3; the D is unclear. CDR3 length: 11 amino acids. Germline V gene data show CDR1 as SGHTA and CDR2 as FQGNSA. Trimming took 4 bases from V and 4 from J, leaving 2 bases between them. The CDR3 reads CASSSGNTIYF. CDR3 nucleotide sequence: TGTGCCAGCAGCTCGGGAAACACCATATATTTT.

This chain joins TRBV28 and TRBJ1-3; D is uncertain. Trimming took off 6 bases at V and 0 bases at J, with 21 bases between the two ends. The CDR3 is 18 amino acids. The germline gives CDR1 MDHEN, CDR2 SYDVKM. The CDR3 is CASSTLSLGGNSGNTIYF. In nucleotides, the CDR3 is TGTGCCAGCAGCACTCTATCTCTGGGAGGGAACTCTGGAAACACCATATATTTT.

The chain uses TRBV6-6 and TRBJ1-5; 11 nucleotides match TRBD1. V gave up 6 bases and J gave up 6 bases; unmatched junction bases: 7. The CDR3 contains 15 residues. Germline assignment: CDR1 MNHNY and CDR2 SVGAGI (reference sequence). The CDR3 bases are TGTGCCAGCAGCCCCTCCGGGACAGGGGGTCAGCCCCAGCATTTT. This gives the protein CASSPSGTGGQPQHF.

The chain has TRBV5-6 and TRBJ2-2; D remains unclear. The V and J ends lost 5 bases and 0 bases respectively, with 17 bases between them. Germline V gene data show CDR1 as SGHDT and CDR2 as YYEEEE. The CDR3 has 17 amino acids. CDR3 residues: CASSLYGRRANTGELFF. CDR3 nucleotide sequence: TGTGCCAGCAGTCTATACGGCAGGAGAGCGAACACCGGGGAGCTGTTTTTT. Variable domain in full (rest from reference TRBV5-6 and TRBJ2-2): DAGVTQSPTHLIKTRGQQVTLRCSPKSGHDTVSWYQQALGQGPQFIFQYYEEEERQRGNFPDRFSGHQFPNYSSELNVNALLLGDSALYLCASSLYGRRANTGELFFGEGSRLTVL.

In the case of this clone: Other DNA sequences in this sample translate to the same CDR3. J is TRBJ2-3 and V is TRBV10-3; TRBD2 matches 7 bases. The V and J ends lost 2 bases and 1 base, in that order; junction bases with no gene match: 3. The CDR3 has 15 residues. The germline V gene encodes CDR1 ENHRY and CDR2 SYGVKD. CDR3 in amino acids: CAISEGAGGTDTQYF. The CDR3 nucleotides read TGTGCCATCAGTGAGGGGGCGGGAGGCACAGATACGCAGTATTTT.

This clone appeared once. The chain carries TRBV25-1 and TRBJ2-5; D call uncertain. The CDR3 consists of 13 residues. The V gene's germline CDR1 is MGHDK and CDR2 SYGVNS. V shed 7 bases and J shed 5 bases, with 14 bases lying between them. The CDR3 region has the DNA TGTGCCAGCAACCTGTGGGAAGGCGAGACCCAGTACTTC. This encodes CASNLWEGETQYF.